This T cell receptor beta chain was captured in a study of T cell responses to AZD1222 COVID-19 vaccine. Germline V CDR1 and CDR2: SGHNT, YYREEE (reference sequence). CDR3 length: 13 amino acids. V was shortened by 7 bases and J by 1 base, with 11 bases between the two germline ends. The repertoire was sequenced with immunoSEQ multiplex PCR; TCRdb's copy has only in-frame clones and lacks some. The sample lists over 200,000 clones, roughly 94% occurring once. The sequence came from an adult who received the MenACWY meningococcal vaccine as a control. The sequences come from peripheral blood, collected 28 days after the second dose of the MenACWY control vaccine. The chain uses TRBV5-4 and TRBJ1-1; D not certain. The CDR3 here is CASGPTGNTEAFF. DNA for the CDR3: TGTGCCAGCGGACCTACGGGGAACACTGAAGCTTTCTTT.